Shown below are 7 T cell receptor beta chains from a single sample sequenced in a study of blood T cell repertoires in COVID-19. Measured with immunoSEQ multiplex PCR; TCRdb has only the in-frame clones, and not every one. This table has approximately 80,000 clones, roughly 86% appearing once. Input material: peripheral blood. These receptors all come from a man in his forties with acute or convalescent COVID-19.

The chain couples TRBV27 to TRBJ1-2; D remains unclear. The CDR3 runs to 14 residues. Germline V gives CDR1 MNHEY, CDR2 SMNVEV (reference sequence). V lost 9 bases and J lost 5, with 19 bases in between. The CDR3 sequence is CASKPGTDGYGYTF. In nucleotides, the CDR3 is TGTGCCAGTAAACCGGGAACGGATGGTTATGGCTACACCTTC.

This chain connects TRBV7-2 to TRBJ1-4, with 10 positions matching TRBD1. Germline trimming cut 6 bases from V and 5 bases from J; bases unmatched to any gene: 3. The CDR3 is 14 amino acids. Per the germline V gene, CDR1 is SGHTA and CDR2 is FQGNSA. The CDR3 here is CASSLDRGNEKLFF. The CDR3 nucleotides read TGTGCCAGCAGTTTGGACAGGGGGAATGAAAAACTGTTTTTT.

V is TRBV5-8 and J is TRBJ1-5; 8 nucleotides line up with TRBD1. J was trimmed by 4 bases and V by 4 bases; bases with no gene match: 4. CDR3 length: 14 residues. Germline V gives CDR1 SGHTS, CDR2 YDEGEE. The chain's CDR3 is CASSQRQGNQPQHF. CDR3 DNA sequence: TGTGCCAGCAGCCAGCGACAGGGGAATCAGCCCCAGCATTTT. The full variable domain, in which reference TRBV5-8 and TRBJ1-5 provide the parts outside the CDR3, is EAGVTQSPTHLIKTRGQQATLRCSPISGHTSVYWYQQALGLGLQFLLWYDEGEERNRGNFPPRFSGRQFPNYSSELNVNALELEDSALYLCASSQRQGNQPQHFGDGTRLSIL.

The chain's CDR3 is CASSLGATGDGYTF. The CDR3, as DNA: TGTGCCAGCAGCTTAGGTGCGACAGGGGATGGCTACACCTTC. This sequence joins TRBV11-2 and TRBJ1-2, with 8 bases fitting TRBD1. This CDR3 contains 14 residues. CDR1 is SGHAT, CDR2 FQNNGV, per germline. Trimming removed 1 base from V and 6 bases from J; junction bases left unmatched: 4.

This chain joins TRBV27 and TRBJ2-1, with 15 nucleotides matching TRBD2. The CDR3 extends over 16 amino acids. With V trimmed by 5 bases and J by 6 bases, 5 bases remained unmatched. CDR1 is MNHEY and CDR2 is SMNVEV in the germline V gene (reference sequence). As DNA, the CDR3 is TGTGCCAGCAGTACATTGGGACTAGCGGGAGGCAATGAGCAGTTCTTC. The encoded protein is CASSTLGLAGGNEQFF.

The J gene is TRBJ2-4, the V gene TRBV5-4; 7 bases agree with TRBD2. The CDR3 length is 16 residues. Trimming removed 3 bases from V and 0 bases from J; junction bases left unmatched: 6. Per germline, CDR1 SGHNT and CDR2 YYREEE (reference sequence). CDR3 amino acids: CASSWGGRLAKNIQYF. Written as DNA, the CDR3 is TGTGCCAGCAGCTGGGGGGGACGGTTAGCCAAAAACATTCAGTACTTC.

V and J are TRBV3-1 (or the pseudogene TRBV3-2) and TRBJ1-3; D is ambiguous. The CDR3 has 14 amino acids. V was clipped by 3 bases and J by 4 bases, with 10 bases between them. Per germline, CDR1 LGHDT and CDR2 YNNKEL (reference sequence). CDR3 nucleotides: TGTGCCAGCAGCCACGAGGTGATAGGAAACACCATATATTTT. It specifies CASSHEVIGNTIYF.